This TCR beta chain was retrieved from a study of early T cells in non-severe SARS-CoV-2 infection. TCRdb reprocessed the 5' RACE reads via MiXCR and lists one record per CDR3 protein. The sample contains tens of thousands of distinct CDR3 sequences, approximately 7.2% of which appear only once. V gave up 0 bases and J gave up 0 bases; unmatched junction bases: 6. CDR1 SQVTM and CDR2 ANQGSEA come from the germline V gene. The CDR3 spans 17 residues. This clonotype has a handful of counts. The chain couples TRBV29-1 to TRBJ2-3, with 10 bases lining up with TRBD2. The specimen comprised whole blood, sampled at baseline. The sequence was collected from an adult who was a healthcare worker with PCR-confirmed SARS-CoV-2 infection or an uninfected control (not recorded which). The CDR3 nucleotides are TGCAGCGTTGAAGATCAAGGACTAGCGGTTAGCACAGATACGCAGTATTTT. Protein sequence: CSVEDQGLAVSTDTQYF.